The 21 T cell receptor beta chains reported below all come from one sample, sequenced in a study of STAT3 mutations in large granular lymphocyte leukemia (dated 2019 in TCRdb). Overall study outcomes, separate from this receptor: All T-LGLL patients had at least one immunodominant TCRbeta clonotype, and roughly half had multiple immunodominant subclonotypes.

Receptors were amplified or captured by the immunoSEQ multiplex PCR assay. TCRdb took over this immuneACCESS table, retaining in-frame rearrangements with V and J assigned. Such tables are incomplete; in checked studies, under half of the missing clones stem from an unresolved V gene, and the remainder is unexplained. For this sample the table gives some 31,000 clones, of which around 85% were detected only once. The ten top clones hold 12% of the sample. What these receptors recognize is not known. Sample: peripheral blood mononuclear cells. Source of these receptors: a man in his sixties with T-cell large granular lymphocyte leukemia. Some clones in this sample may be carry-over from other donors' samples. The age is the age at diagnosis.

The chain couples TRBV5-4 to TRBJ2-7, with 13 bases that match TRBD2. Trimming removed 4 bases from V and 4 bases from J; junction bases left unmatched: 5. The CDR3 covers 15 residues. Per germline, CDR1 SGHNT and CDR2 YYREEE (reference sequence). DNA of the CDR3: TGTGCCAGCAGCCACGGGACTAGCGGGACGTACGAGCAGTACTTC. It yields the protein CASSHGTSGTYEQYF.

The gene calls are TRBV7-9 and TRBJ1-1; TRBD1 agrees at 8 bases. Trimming removed 5 bases from V and 1 base from J; junction bases left unmatched: 6. This CDR3 is 15 amino acids long. Germline CDR1 is SEHNR and CDR2 is FQNEAQ (reference sequence). CDR3 loop: CASSLQGGANTEAFF. DNA for the CDR3: TGTGCCAGCAGCCTACAGGGGGGGGCGAACACTGAAGCTTTCTTT.

This clone was recorded once. This chain links TRBV13 with TRBJ1-2, with TRBD1 matching over 12 bases. With V trimmed by 4 bases and J by 4 bases, 4 bases remained unmatched. Per germline, CDR1 PRHDT and CDR2 FYEKMQ (reference sequence). The CDR3 totals 15 residues. In DNA form, the CDR3 reads TGTGCCAGCAGCTCCGGGACAGGGGGCCCCTATGGCTACACCTTC. It encodes CASSSGTGGPYGYTF.

This rearrangement joins TRBV7-3 to TRBJ2-1; the match to TRBD2 covers 10 bases. The CDR3 totals 14 residues. V lost 2 bases, J lost 8 bases, and 3 bases stayed unmatched. Germline CDR1 is SGHTA and CDR2 is FQGTGA. The CDR3 spells CASSLASGSDEQFF. DNA of the CDR3: TGTGCCAGCAGCTTAGCTAGCGGGAGCGATGAGCAGTTCTTC.

The gene calls are TRBV29-1 and TRBJ2-7, with D possibly matching TRBD2 (6 bases). CDR3 size: 14 residues. V gave up 6 bases and J gave up 5 bases, with 20 bases separating them. Germline CDR1 and CDR2: SQVTM and ANQGSEA. The CDR3 DNA reads TGCAGCGTGCGACGGACCCCCGGGGGTCACGAGCAGTACTTC. It specifies CSVRRTPGGHEQYF.

V usage is TRBV19 and J usage is TRBJ2-7; D possibly corresponds to TRBD1 (6 bases). CDR1 is LNHDA and CDR2 is SQIVND in the germline V gene (reference sequence). Between the trimmed V and J ends, which lost 3 bases and 0 bases, there was a span of 12 bases. This CDR3 has 15 residues. CDR3 nucleotides: TGTGCCAGTAGTATTAGGACAGTAGGCTCCTACGAGCAGTACTTC. The encoded protein is CASSIRTVGSYEQYF.

The V and J genes are TRBV2 and TRBJ2-5, with D unclear. The length of the CDR3 is 13 residues. Germline CDR1 and CDR2: SNHLY and FYNNEI. V was clipped by 7 bases and J by 5 bases, with 14 bases between them. This CDR3 reads CASMTTSGETQYF. CDR3 in DNA: TGTGCCAGCATGACGACCTCCGGTGAGACCCAGTACTTC.

The V gene is TRBV7-2, the J gene TRBJ1-5; the D is unclear. In germline, CDR1 is SGHTA, CDR2 FQGNSA. This CDR3 contains 16 residues. The V end lost 2 bases, the J end lost 3 bases, and 14 bases lay between the germline ends. The CDR3 DNA sequence: TGTGCCAGCAGCTTACAACCCTTGGGTTTCAATCAGCCCCAGCATTTT. This codes for CASSLQPLGFNQPQHF.

The gene calls are TRBV5-1 and TRBJ2-3; D is tentatively TRBD1 or TRBD2 (5 bases each). V lost 1 base, J lost 1 base, and 10 bases lay in between. Germline V gives CDR1 SGHRS, CDR2 YFSETQ. The CDR3 runs to 15 residues. The CDR3 bases are TGCGCCAGCAGCTTGACGGGGCAACGCACAGATACGCAGTATTTT. Its translation: CASSLTGQRTDTQYF.

This clone was recorded once. The chain has TRBV18 and TRBJ2-5; no firm D call. The CDR3 has 12 residues. Germline CDR1 is KGHSH and CDR2 is LQKENI. Trimming removed 3 bases at V and 4 bases at J, with 6 bases between. The CDR3 here is CASSPTLETQYF. In DNA, the CDR3 is TGTGCCAGCTCACCCACCCTAGAGACCCAGTACTTC.

The CDR3 spells CASSLDLSGDTQYF. In DNA, the CDR3 is TGCGCCAGCAGCTTGGATCTTAGCGGGGATACGCAGTATTTT. The chain uses TRBV5-1 and TRBJ2-3; 7 bases map to TRBD2. The CDR3 totals 14 residues. The germline gives CDR1 SGHRS, CDR2 YFSETQ. With 0 bases clipped from V and 6 bases from J, the junction kept 4 bases outside the gene matches.

About this clone itself: Other DNA sequences within the sample encode an identical CDR3. V gene TRBV5-1 combines with J gene TRBJ2-3; D is unclear. The V and J ends lost 0 bases and 4 bases respectively, with 6 bases between them. CDR3 length: 13 residues. Germline V CDR1 and CDR2: SGHRS, YFSETQ. The DNA of the CDR3 is TGCGCCAGCAGCTTGGGCCCGGCAGATACGCAGTATTTT. It specifies CASSLGPADTQYF.

This sequence joins TRBV28 and TRBJ2-1; possibly TRBD2 for D (6 bases). The germline V gene has CDR1 MDHEN and CDR2 SYDVKM. The CDR3 is 15 residues long. Trimming shortened V by 8 bases and J by 0 bases, and 14 bases separated the two germline ends. CDR3 sequence: CASLRELGSYNEQFF. CDR3 nucleotides: TGTGCCAGCCTCCGGGAGTTGGGCTCCTACAATGAGCAGTTCTTC.

The chain joins TRBV30 to TRBJ1-4; D not resolved. Trimming took off 8 bases at V and 0 bases at J, with 10 bases between the two ends. Germline CDR1 and CDR2: GTSNPN and SVGIG (reference sequence). This CDR3 contains 13 residues. CDR3 protein: CAGRRATNEKLFF. The CDR3 DNA is TGTGCCGGACGCCGTGCAACTAATGAAAAACTGTTTTTT.

CDR3 sequence: CASSLNQLNRNEKLFF. The CDR3 DNA reads as TGTGCCAGCAGTTTGAACCAGTTGAATCGTAATGAAAAACTGTTTTTT. The rearrangement links TRBV27 to TRBJ1-4; D is undetermined. The germline V and J ends were trimmed by 3 bases and 4 bases, with 15 bases remaining between them. From germline, CDR1 is MNHEY and CDR2 SMNVEV (reference sequence). The CDR3 is 16 residues long. Supplemented by reference TRBV27 and TRBJ1-4, the full variable domain reads EAQVTQNPRYLITVTGKKLTVTCSQNMNHEYMSWYRQDPGLGLRQIYYSMNVEVTDKGDVPEGYKVSRKEKRNFPLILESPSPNQTSLYFCASSLNQLNRNEKLFFGSGTQLSVL.

The chain links TRBV4-3 to TRBJ2-2; D is perhaps TRBD1 (6 bases). The length of the CDR3 is 15 residues. CDR1 LGHNA and CDR2 YSLEER come from the germline V gene. V lost 3 bases and J lost 7, with 15 bases in between. In nucleotides, the CDR3 is TGCGCCAGCAGCCAGAGCACAGGGTACGGCGGGGAGCTGTTTTTT. This gives the protein CASSQSTGYGGELFF.

The V call is TRBV5-6, the J call TRBJ2-3; 11 positions match TRBD2. Germline assignment: CDR1 SGHDT and CDR2 YYEEEE. This CDR3 spans 15 amino acids. The V segment lost 2 bases and the J segment 5 bases; nucleotides outside the gene matches: 4. CDR3 sequence (DNA): TGTGCCAGCAGCTTACTCGGACTAGCGGGAGATACGCAGTATTTT. It specifies CASSLLGLAGDTQYF. Combining the CDR3 with reference TRBV5-6 and TRBJ2-3 gives the whole variable domain DAGVTQSPTHLIKTRGQQVTLRCSPKSGHDTVSWYQQALGQGPQFIFQYYEEEERQRGNFPDRFSGHQFPNYSSELNVNALLLGDSALYLCASSLLGLAGDTQYFGPGTRLTVL.

The chain recombines TRBV30 with TRBJ2-5; D remains unclear. Germline loops: CDR1 GTSNPN, CDR2 SVGIG (reference sequence). The CDR3 is made up of 13 amino acids. Between the trimmed V and J ends, which lost 5 bases and 1 base, there was a span of 11 bases. CDR3 amino acids: CAWAPGLQETQYF. CDR3 sequence (DNA): TGTGCCTGGGCCCCTGGCCTCCAAGAGACCCAGTACTTC.

In DNA form, the CDR3 reads TGTGCCAGCTCACTTGGACCGACCGGGACTGGAAACACCATATATTTT. It yields the protein CASSLGPTGTGNTIYF. V is TRBV18 and J is TRBJ1-3; D gene uncertain. CDR1 and CDR2 from the germline V gene are KGHSH and LQKENI. The CDR3 runs to 16 residues. Trimming stripped 4 bases from V and 2 bases from J, with 15 bases between.

The V call is TRBV2, the J call TRBJ2-4; D not certain. With 1 base removed from V and 7 bases from J, the gap between germline ends came to 5 bases. Germline V gene lookup returns CDR1 SNHLY and CDR2 FYNNEI. This CDR3 is built from 12 residues. For the CDR3, the DNA is TGTGCCAGCAGTGAAGTGGGGAACATTCAGTACTTC. Its translation is CASSEVGNIQYF.

V usage is TRBV18 and J usage is TRBJ1-1; 10 bases agree with TRBD1. CDR1 and CDR2 from the germline V gene are KGHSH and LQKENI. This CDR3 contains 15 residues. Trimming removed 5 bases from V and 2 bases from J; junction bases left unmatched: 5. This CDR3 reads CASSAGQGFNTEAFF. DNA for the CDR3: TGTGCCAGCTCAGCGGGACAGGGGTTCAACACTGAAGCTTTCTTT. Complete variable domain (other parts from reference TRBV18 and TRBJ1-1): NAGVMQNPRHLVRRRGQEARLRCSPMKGHSHVYWYRQLPEEGLKFMVYLQKENIIDESGMPKERFSAEFPKEGPSILRIQQVVRGDSAAYFCASSAGQGFNTEAFFGQGTRLTVV.